This passage covers 23 T cell receptor beta chains from one sample sequenced in a study of T cell responses to AZD1222 COVID-19 vaccine. Sequencing was performed with immunoSEQ multiplex PCR; in TCRdb, only in-frame clones are kept and a portion is missing. The sample includes about 130,000 clones, approximately 90% of them seen just once. The sequencing here drew on peripheral blood, taken 28 days after the second AZD1222 dose. Receptor source: an adult who received the AZD1222 COVID-19 vaccine.

The chain is built from TRBV2 and TRBJ2-1; no clear D. This CDR3 has 14 residues. The germline gives CDR1 SNHLY, CDR2 FYNNEI. Trimming removed 1 base at V and 5 bases at J, with 9 bases between. The CDR3 region has the DNA TGTGCCAGCAGTGAAGGTTCTCCGGACAATGAGCAGTTCTTC. Protein product: CASSEGSPDNEQFF.

The chain joins TRBV20-1 to TRBJ2-3; 12 nucleotides agree with TRBD2. The germline V gene encodes CDR1 DFQATT and CDR2 SNEGSKA (reference sequence). CDR3 length equals 15 residues. Germline trimming cut 3 bases from V and 5 bases from J; bases unmatched to any gene: 6. The CDR3 sequence is CSASHLAGGGDTQYF. In DNA form, the CDR3 reads TGCAGTGCTAGTCATCTAGCGGGAGGGGGAGATACGCAGTATTTT.

V and J are TRBV18 and TRBJ2-6; D not certain. The germline V and J ends were trimmed by 5 bases and 4 bases, with 6 bases remaining between them. There are 13 residues in the CDR3. CDR1 KGHSH and CDR2 LQKENI come from the germline V gene. CDR3 DNA sequence: TGTGCCAGCTCATCCTTCGGGGCCAACGTCCTGACTTTC. Protein sequence: CASSSFGANVLTF.

The CDR3 region is CASSVGLAEGWEQYF. CDR3 sequence (DNA): TGTGCCAGCAGCGTAGGCCTAGCGGAGGGTTGGGAGCAGTACTTC. The chain links TRBV9 to TRBJ2-7; 7 nucleotides agree with TRBD2. This CDR3 is built from 15 residues. J lost 7 bases, V lost 0 bases, and 10 bases had no gene match. Germline V lookup: CDR1 SGDLS, CDR2 YYNGEE.

The J gene is TRBJ2-1, the V gene TRBV5-3; 9 bases match TRBD2. TRBV5-3 is classed as an ORF, of uncertain function. The length of the CDR3 is 15 residues. Trimming took 3 bases from V and 3 from J; bases not matched to a gene: 4. This chain's CDR3 is CARSSSGRFYNEQFF. The DNA for the CDR3 is TGTGCCAGAAGCTCGAGCGGGAGGTTCTACAATGAGCAGTTCTTC.

The chain couples TRBV19 to TRBJ2-1; D unclear. The CDR3 runs 12 residues. CDR1 is LNHDA, CDR2 SQIVND, per germline (reference sequence). V was clipped by 5 bases and J by 0 bases, with 2 bases between them. The CDR3 nucleotides read TGTGCCAGTAGTGCCTCCTACAATGAGCAGTTCTTC. Residues: CASSASYNEQFF.

This chain joins TRBV4-2 and TRBJ1-2; D is unclear. Germline V gene data show CDR1 as LGHNA and CDR2 as YNFKEQ. The length of the CDR3 is 15 residues. V was clipped by 0 bases and J by 4 bases, with 12 bases between them. CDR3 DNA: TGTGCCAGCAGCCAAGAAGTTGCGGGCAGCTATGGCTACACCTTC. Translated, it gives CASSQEVAGSYGYTF.

This clone appeared a few times. This chain joins TRBV2 and TRBJ2-5; TRBD2 might be the D (5 bases). Trimming cost V 8 bases and J 2 bases, with 9 bases left between them. This CDR3 is built from 12 residues. CDR1 and CDR2 (germline): SNHLY, FYNNEI. The CDR3 DNA follows: TGTGCCAGCTCGAGGGAACAAGAGACCCAGTACTTC. Translation gives CASSREQETQYF.

The chain is built from TRBV11-2 and TRBJ1-5; TRBD1 might be the D (6 bases). V was shortened by 3 bases and J by 1 base, with 16 bases between the two germline ends. From germline, CDR1 is SGHAT and CDR2 FQNNGV. CDR3 length equals 17 residues. The DNA for the CDR3 is TGTGCCAGCAGCTTGGACAGTGGGCCTTTGAGCAATCAGCCCCAGCATTTT. Translation gives CASSLDSGPLSNQPQHF. Full variable domain (missing parts from reference TRBV11-2 and TRBJ1-5): EAGVAQSPRYKIIEKRQSVAFWCNPISGHATLYWYQQILGQGPKLLIQFQNNGVVDDSQLPKDRFSAERLKGVDSTLKIQPAKLEDSAVYLCASSLDSGPLSNQPQHFGDGTRLSIL.

About this clone: Sequence at one end of the junction differs from germline and may be a read error. The J gene is TRBJ2-4, the V gene TRBV20-1; tentative D call: TRBD1 (6 bases). Germline lookup yields CDR1 DFQATT and CDR2 SNEGSKA (reference sequence). The CDR3 length is 11 residues. As DNA, the CDR3 is TGCAGTGCTAGGGGGGCATCGGGCCTACACTTC. Its protein product is CSARGASGLHF.

The rearrangement joins TRBV19 to TRBJ2-3, with 9 bases matching TRBD2. The CDR3 runs to 15 residues. Germline CDR1 LNHDA, CDR2 SQIVND (reference sequence). The trim removed 3 bases at V and 3 bases at J, leaving 4 bases unmatched. The CDR3 region has the DNA TGTGCCAGTAGTATCCGACTAGCGGATACAGATACGCAGTATTTT. Protein sequence: CASSIRLADTDTQYF. Complete variable domain (other parts from reference TRBV19 and TRBJ2-3): DGGITQSPKYLFRKEGQNVTLSCEQNLNHDAMYWYRQDPGQGLRLIYYSQIVNDFQKGDIAEGYSVSREKKESFPLTVTSAQKNPTAFYLCASSIRLADTDTQYFGPGTRLTVL.

The sample holds one count of this clone. The rearrangement links TRBV9 to TRBJ1-2, with 9 bases identical to TRBD1. V was pared by 4 bases and J by 4 bases, with 14 bases of the junction left unmatched. The CDR3 loop spans 17 amino acids. Germline assignment: CDR1 SGDLS and CDR2 YYNGEE. The CDR3 protein is CASSPRTGTGQTYGYTF. The CDR3 DNA is TGTGCCAGCAGCCCCCGAACCGGGACAGGGCAAACCTATGGCTACACCTTC.

This chain connects TRBV5-1 to TRBJ2-5; D is possibly TRBD2 (7 bases). This CDR3 region has 16 residues. With 0 bases removed from V and 3 bases from J, the gap between germline ends came to 15 bases. Germline lookup yields CDR1 SGHRS and CDR2 YFSETQ. Here the CDR3 DNA reads TGCGCCAGCAGCTTGGGCGGGGGCTCCTTAAAAGAGACCCAGTACTTC. Translation: CASSLGGGSLKETQYF.

The chain links TRBV11-3 to TRBJ2-7, with D tentatively TRBD2 (6 bases). Deletions cut 3 bases from V and 1 base from J, with 10 bases between. The CDR3 is 14 amino acids. CDR1 is SGHNT and CDR2 is YENEEA in the germline V gene. The CDR3 region is CASSFSGSSYEQYF. The CDR3 coding sequence is TGTGCCAGCAGCTTCAGCGGGTCATCCTACGAGCAGTACTTC. The full variable domain, its missing parts supplied by reference TRBV11-3 and TRBJ2-7, is EAGVVQSPRYKIIEKKQPVAFWCNPISGHNTLYWYLQNLGQGPELLIRYENEEAVDDSQLPKDRFSAERLKGVDSTLKIQPAELGDSAVYLCASSFSGSSYEQYFGPGTRLTVT.

This chain links TRBV27 with TRBJ2-3; D remains ambiguous. This CDR3 comprises 13 residues. The germline V and J ends were trimmed by 7 bases and 4 bases, with 12 bases remaining between them. Germline V gives CDR1 MNHEY, CDR2 SMNVEV (reference sequence). The CDR3 reads CASTSAPPDTQYF. The CDR3 region has the DNA TGTGCCAGCACCAGCGCCCCTCCAGATACGCAGTATTTT.

The rearrangement links TRBV6-2 or TRBV6-3 to TRBJ2-7, with 7 bases that match TRBD2. V was clipped by 7 bases and J by 2 bases; unmatched bases: 11. The CDR3 runs 15 residues. CDR1 and CDR2 (germline): MNHEY, SVGEGT. CDR3 loop: CASTPLAGVTYEQYF. The DNA of the CDR3 is TGTGCCAGCACCCCACTGGCGGGGGTTACCTACGAGCAGTACTTC.

The V gene is TRBV7-9, the J gene TRBJ1-2; 10 nucleotides agree with TRBD1. Unmatched junction bases numbered 3, after V lost 5 bases and J lost 3 bases. CDR3 size: 14 residues. Germline-derived CDR1 and CDR2 are SEHNR and FQNEAQ (reference sequence). CDR3 DNA sequence: TGTGCCAGCAGCACGGACAGGGGGGACTATGGCTACACCTTC. The encoded protein is CASSTDRGDYGYTF.

A single count supports this clone. CDR3: CASSRGSNTGELFF. The DNA of the CDR3 is TGTGCCAGCTCCAGGGGATCGAACACCGGGGAGCTGTTTTTT. This rearrangement joins TRBV27 to TRBJ2-2; tentative D call: TRBD1 (6 bases). The CDR3 covers 14 residues. Looked up from germline, CDR1 is MNHEY and CDR2 is SMNVEV (reference sequence). Trimming took off 8 bases at V and 0 bases at J, with 10 bases between the two ends.

J is TRBJ1-1 and V is TRBV18; D is ambiguous. Germline CDR1 and CDR2: KGHSH and LQKENI. This CDR3 spans 15 amino acids. V was clipped by 2 bases and J by 1 base, with 11 bases between them. The CDR3 DNA reads as TGTGCCAGCTCACCAAAGATCCGAGGGAACACTGAAGCTTTCTTT. It is translated as CASSPKIRGNTEAFF. Based on the CDR3 plus reference TRBV18 and TRBJ1-1, the full variable domain is NAGVMQNPRHLVRRRGQEARLRCSPMKGHSHVYWYRQLPEEGLKFMVYLQKENIIDESGMPKERFSAEFPKEGPSILRIQQVVRGDSAAYFCASSPKIRGNTEAFFGQGTRLTVV.

The chain carries TRBV7-2 and TRBJ1-2; TRBD1 matches 8 bases. This CDR3 comprises 14 residues. V gave up 3 bases and J gave up 5 bases; unmatched junction bases: 5. Germline assignment: CDR1 SGHTA and CDR2 FQGNSA. In DNA, the CDR3 is TGTGCCAGCAGCTTTGGGACAGGAGTTTATGGCTACACCTTC. Amino acids: CASSFGTGVYGYTF. The entire variable domain, with the rest obtained from reference TRBV7-2 and TRBJ1-2, is as follows: GAGVSQSPSNKVTEKGKDVELRCDPISGHTALYWYRQSLGQGLEFLIYFQGNSAPDKSGLPSDRFSAERTGGSVSTLTIQRTQQEDSAVYLCASSFGTGVYGYTFGSGTRLTVV.

This sequence joins TRBV24-1 and TRBJ2-5; D unresolved. V dropped 1 base and J dropped 1 base, with 12 bases sitting between them. The CDR3 totals 16 residues. Germline CDR1 and CDR2: KGHDR and SFDVKD. CDR3 residues: CATSDLVFAGQETQYF. For the CDR3, the DNA is TGTGCCACCAGTGATTTAGTTTTTGCCGGCCAAGAGACCCAGTACTTC.

The chain has TRBV6-5 and TRBJ1-6; D remains ambiguous. This CDR3 is built from 15 residues. V shed 6 bases and J shed 4 bases, with 13 bases lying between them. Germline V gene lookup returns CDR1 MNHEY and CDR2 SVGAGI. In nucleotides, the CDR3 is TGTGCCAGCAGCCGGGAGGGAATTTATAATTCACCCCTCCACTTT. Its protein product is CASSREGIYNSPLHF.

This chain links TRBV7-3 with TRBJ2-2; the D is unclear. V shed 0 bases and J shed 1 base, with 15 bases lying between them. The V gene's germline CDR1 is SGHTA and CDR2 FQGTGA. The CDR3 has 18 amino acids. CDR3 coding DNA: TGTGCCAGCAGCTTAACGAGTCGGCGGAGCCAGAACACCGGGGAGCTGTTTTTT. Translating it yields CASSLTSRRSQNTGELFF. The variable domain in full, with the rest retrieved from reference TRBV7-3 and TRBJ2-2, is GAGVSQTPSNKVTEKGKYVELRCDPISGHTALYWYRQSLGQGPEFLIYFQGTGAADDSGLPNDRFFAVRPEGSVSTLKIQRTERGDSAVYLCASSLTSRRSQNTGELFFGEGSRLTVL.